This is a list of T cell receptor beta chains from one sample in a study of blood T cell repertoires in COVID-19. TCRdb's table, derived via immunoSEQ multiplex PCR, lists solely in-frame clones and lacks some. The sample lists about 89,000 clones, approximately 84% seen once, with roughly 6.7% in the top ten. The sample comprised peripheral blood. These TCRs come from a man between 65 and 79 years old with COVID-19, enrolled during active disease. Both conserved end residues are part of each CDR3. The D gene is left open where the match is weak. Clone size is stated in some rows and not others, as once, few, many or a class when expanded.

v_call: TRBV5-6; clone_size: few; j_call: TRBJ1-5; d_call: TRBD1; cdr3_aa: CAEPGTGLNQPQHF; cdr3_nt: TGTGCCGAACCCGGGACAGGGCTCAATCAGCCCCAGCATTTT
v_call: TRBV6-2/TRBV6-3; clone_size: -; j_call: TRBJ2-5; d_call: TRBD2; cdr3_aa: CASSYDLAGETQYF; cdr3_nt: TGTGCCAGCAGTTACGACCTAGCGGGAGAGACCCAGTACTTC
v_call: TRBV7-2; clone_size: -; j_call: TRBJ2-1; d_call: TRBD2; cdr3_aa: CASSPPGLGLNEQFF; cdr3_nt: TGTGCCAGCAGCCCACCGGGACTAGGGTTGAATGAGCAGTTCTTC
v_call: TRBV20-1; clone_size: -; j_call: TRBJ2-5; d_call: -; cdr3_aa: CSATPGTQYF; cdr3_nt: TGCAGTGCTACCCCGGGGACCCAGTACTTC
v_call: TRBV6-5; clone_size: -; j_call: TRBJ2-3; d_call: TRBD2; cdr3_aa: CASTQRGGGDTQYF; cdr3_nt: TGTGCCAGCACCCAGCGGGGGGGCGGGGATACGCAGTATTTT
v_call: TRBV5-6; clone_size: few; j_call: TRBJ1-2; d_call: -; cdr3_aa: CASSFITAPSSWGYTF; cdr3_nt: TGTGCCAGCAGCTTTATTACAGCACCGTCCTCTTGGGGCTACACCTTC
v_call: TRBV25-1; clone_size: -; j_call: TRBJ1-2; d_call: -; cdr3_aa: CASSEYQGAGYGYTF; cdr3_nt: TGTGCCAGCAGTGAATATCAAGGGGCCGGGTATGGCTACACCTTC
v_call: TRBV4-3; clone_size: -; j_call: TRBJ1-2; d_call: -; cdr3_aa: CASSPATGGYGYTF; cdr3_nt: TGCGCCAGCAGCCCCGCAACGGGGGGCTATGGCTACACCTTC
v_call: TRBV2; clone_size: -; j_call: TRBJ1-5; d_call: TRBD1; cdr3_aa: CASSLQGDRTNQPQHF; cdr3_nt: TGTGCCAGCAGCCTACAGGGGGATAGGACCAATCAGCCCCAGCATTTT
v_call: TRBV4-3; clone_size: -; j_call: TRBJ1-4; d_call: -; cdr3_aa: CASSQEAGQANEKLFF; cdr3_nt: TGCGCCAGCAGCCAAGAGGCAGGGCAGGCTAATGAAAAACTGTTTTTT
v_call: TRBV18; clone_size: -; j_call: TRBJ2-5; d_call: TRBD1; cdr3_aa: CASSPPNFRQGETQYF; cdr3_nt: TGTGCCAGCTCACCACCCAATTTTCGACAGGGAGAGACCCAGTACTTC
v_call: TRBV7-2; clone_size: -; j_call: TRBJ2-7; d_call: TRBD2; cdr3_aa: CASSLIGTRNEQYF; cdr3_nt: TGTGCCAGCAGTCTCATTGGGACTAGAAACGAGCAGTACTTC
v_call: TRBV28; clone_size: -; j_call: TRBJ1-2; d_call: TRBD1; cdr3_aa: CASSIDRANYGYTF; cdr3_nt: TGTGCCAGCAGTATCGACAGGGCTAACTATGGCTACACCTTC
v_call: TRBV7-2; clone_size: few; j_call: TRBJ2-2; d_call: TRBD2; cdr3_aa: CASSPGTSGVGELFF; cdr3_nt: TGTGCCAGCAGCCCCGGGACTAGCGGGGTCGGGGAGCTGTTTTTT
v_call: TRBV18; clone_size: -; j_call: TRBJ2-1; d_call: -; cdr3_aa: CASSPGGYNEQFF; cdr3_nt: TGTGCCAGCTCACCAGGCGGATACAATGAGCAGTTCTTC
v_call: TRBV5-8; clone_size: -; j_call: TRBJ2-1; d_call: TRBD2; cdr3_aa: CASSLAGVNEQFF; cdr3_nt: TGTGCCAGCAGCCTAGCGGGAGTCAATGAGCAGTTCTTC
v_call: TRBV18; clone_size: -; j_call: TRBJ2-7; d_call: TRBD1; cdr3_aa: CASSPGQGSEQYF; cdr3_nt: TGTGCCAGCTCACCGGGACAGGGAAGCGAGCAGTACTTC
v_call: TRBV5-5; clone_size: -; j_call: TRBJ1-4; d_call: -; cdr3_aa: CASSLSPATNEKLFF; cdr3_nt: TGTGCCAGCAGCTTATCACCAGCAACTAATGAAAAACTGTTTTTT
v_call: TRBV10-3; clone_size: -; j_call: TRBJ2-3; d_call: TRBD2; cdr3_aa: CAISASGSGTDTQYF; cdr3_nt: TGTGCCATCAGTGCCAGCGGGAGTGGGACAGATACGCAGTATTTT
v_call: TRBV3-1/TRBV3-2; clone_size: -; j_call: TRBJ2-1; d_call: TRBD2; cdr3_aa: CASSQGGLAADNEQFF; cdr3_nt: TGTGCCAGCAGCCAAGGGGGACTAGCGGCGGACAATGAGCAGTTCTTC
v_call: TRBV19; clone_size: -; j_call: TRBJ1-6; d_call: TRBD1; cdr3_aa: CASSRDRVTYNSPLHF; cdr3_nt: TGTGCCAGTAGCCGGGACAGGGTGACCTATAATTCACCCCTCCACTTT
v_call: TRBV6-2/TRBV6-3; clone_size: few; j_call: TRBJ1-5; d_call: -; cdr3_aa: CASSSLGGALGQPQHF; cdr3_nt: TGTGCCAGCAGCTCACTAGGAGGGGCGCTCGGGCAGCCCCAGCATTTT
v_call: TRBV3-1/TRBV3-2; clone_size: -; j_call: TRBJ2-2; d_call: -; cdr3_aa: CASSQVMTGELFF; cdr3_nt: TGTGCCAGCAGCCAAGTAATGACCGGGGAGCTGTTTTTT
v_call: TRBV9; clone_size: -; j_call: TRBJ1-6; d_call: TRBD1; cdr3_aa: CASSVGTVTSPLHF; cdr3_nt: TGTGCCAGCAGCGTCGGGACAGTGACATCTCCCCTCCACTTT
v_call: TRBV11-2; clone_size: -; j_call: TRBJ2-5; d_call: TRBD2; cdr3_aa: CASSLRRDWTSLKETQYF; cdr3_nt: TGTGCCAGCAGCTTAAGGAGAGATTGGACTAGCCTAAAAGAGACCCAGTACTTC
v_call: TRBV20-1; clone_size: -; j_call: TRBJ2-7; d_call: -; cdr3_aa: CSASFPTGYEQYF; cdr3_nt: TGCAGTGCTAGTTTTCCAACCGGGTACGAGCAGTACTTC
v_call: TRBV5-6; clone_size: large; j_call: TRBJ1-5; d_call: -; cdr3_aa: CASSLMTGNQPQHF; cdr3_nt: TGTGCCAGCAGCTTGATGACAGGCAATCAGCCCCAGCATTTT
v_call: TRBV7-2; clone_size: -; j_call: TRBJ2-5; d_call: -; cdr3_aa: CASSLNTGQETQYF; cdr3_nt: TGTGCCAGCAGCTTAAATACAGGGCAAGAGACCCAGTACTTC
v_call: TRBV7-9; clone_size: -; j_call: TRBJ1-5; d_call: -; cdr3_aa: CASSLGTQGFNQPQHF; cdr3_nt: TGTGCCAGCAGCTTAGGAACACAGGGATTCAACCAGCCCCAGCATTTT
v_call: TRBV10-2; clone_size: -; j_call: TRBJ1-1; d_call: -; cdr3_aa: CASGGRGDTEAFF; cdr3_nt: TGCGCCAGCGGAGGGAGGGGGGACACTGAAGCTTTCTTT
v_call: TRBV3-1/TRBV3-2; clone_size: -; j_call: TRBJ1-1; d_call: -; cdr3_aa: CASSQGGLGVEAFF; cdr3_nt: TGTGCCAGCAGCCAAGGGGGGCTGGGTGTGGAAGCTTTCTTT
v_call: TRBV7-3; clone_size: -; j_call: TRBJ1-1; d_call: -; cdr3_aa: CASSPRDTKTSEAFF; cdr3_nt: TGTGCCAGCAGCCCCCGGGACACCAAGACGTCTGAAGCTTTCTTT
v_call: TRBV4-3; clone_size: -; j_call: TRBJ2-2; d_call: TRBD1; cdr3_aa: CASSQGQGARLELFF; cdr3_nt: TGCGCCAGCAGCCAGGGACAGGGGGCCCGACTGGAGCTGTTTTTT
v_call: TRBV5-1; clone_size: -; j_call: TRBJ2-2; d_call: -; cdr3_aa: CASSQHTGELFF; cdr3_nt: TGCGCCAGCAGCCAACATACCGGGGAGCTGTTTTTT
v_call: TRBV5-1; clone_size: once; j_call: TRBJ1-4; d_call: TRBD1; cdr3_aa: CASSLPGQTEKLFF; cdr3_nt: TGCGCCAGCAGCTTACCGGGACAGACGGAAAAACTGTTTTTT
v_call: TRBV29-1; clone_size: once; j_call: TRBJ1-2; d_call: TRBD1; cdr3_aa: CSVEETGFSVGYTF; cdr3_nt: TGCAGCGTTGAAGAGACAGGGTTTTCAGTGGGCTACACCTTC
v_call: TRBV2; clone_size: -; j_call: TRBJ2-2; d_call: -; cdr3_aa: CASRAGTANTGELFF; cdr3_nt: TGTGCCAGCAGGGCCGGGACTGCGAACACCGGGGAGCTGTTTTTT
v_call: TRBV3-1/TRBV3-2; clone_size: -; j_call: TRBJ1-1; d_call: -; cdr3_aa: CASSRVSGAGGDTEAFF; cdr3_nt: TGTGCCAGCAGCCGTGTTTCCGGGGCCGGGGGGGACACTGAAGCTTTCTTT
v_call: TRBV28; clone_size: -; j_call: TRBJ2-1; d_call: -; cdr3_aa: CASSIWGGHEQFF; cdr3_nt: TGTGCCAGCAGTATATGGGGAGGCCATGAGCAGTTCTTC
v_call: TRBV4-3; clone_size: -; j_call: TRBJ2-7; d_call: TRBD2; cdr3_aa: CASSHSLASGDYEQYF; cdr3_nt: TGCGCCAGCAGCCACTCCTTAGCAAGCGGGGATTACGAGCAGTACTTC
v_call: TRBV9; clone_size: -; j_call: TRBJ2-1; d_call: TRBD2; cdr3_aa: CASSARLAGVSEQFF; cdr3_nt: TGTGCCAGCAGCGCCCGACTAGCGGGAGTTAGTGAGCAGTTCTTC
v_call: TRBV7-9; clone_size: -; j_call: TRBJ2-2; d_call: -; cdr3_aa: CASRSTVTGELFF; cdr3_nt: TGTGCCAGCAGATCGACAGTCACCGGGGAGCTGTTTTTT
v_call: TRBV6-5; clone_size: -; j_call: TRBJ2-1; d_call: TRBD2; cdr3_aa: CASSYSAGRMYNEQFF; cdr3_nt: TGTGCCAGCAGTTACTCAGCGGGGAGAATGTACAATGAGCAGTTCTTC
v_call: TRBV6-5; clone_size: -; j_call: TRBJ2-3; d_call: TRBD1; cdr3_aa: CASSQGQGADTQYF; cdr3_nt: TGTGCCAGCAGTCAGGGACAGGGAGCAGATACGCAGTATTTT
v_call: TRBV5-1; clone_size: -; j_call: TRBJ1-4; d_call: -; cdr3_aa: CASSFLSGTPTADEKLFF; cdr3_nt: TGCGCCAGCAGCTTTCTCAGCGGGACACCTACTGCGGATGAAAAACTGTTTTTT
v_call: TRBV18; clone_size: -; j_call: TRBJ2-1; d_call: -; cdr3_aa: CASSRVWLVGVNEQFF; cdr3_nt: TGTGCCAGCTCACGGGTTTGGCTAGTAGGTGTCAATGAGCAGTTCTTC
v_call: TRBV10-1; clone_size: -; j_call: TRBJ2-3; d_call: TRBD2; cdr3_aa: CASSETWTSGRTDTQYF; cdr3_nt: TGCGCCAGCAGTGAGACCTGGACTAGCGGGAGAACAGATACGCAGTATTTT
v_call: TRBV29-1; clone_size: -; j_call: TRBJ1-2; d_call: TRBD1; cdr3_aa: CSANALTGNYGYTF; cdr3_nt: TGCAGCGCCAACGCCCTGACAGGGAACTATGGCTACACCTTC
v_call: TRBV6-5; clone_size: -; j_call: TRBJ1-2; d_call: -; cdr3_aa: CASSAVSGYGYTF; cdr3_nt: TGTGCCAGCAGCGCGGTGAGCGGGTATGGCTACACCTTC
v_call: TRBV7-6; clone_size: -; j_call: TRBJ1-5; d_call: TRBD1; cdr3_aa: CASSQMTGVNQPQHF; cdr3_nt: TGTGCCAGCAGCCAGATGACAGGGGTCAATCAGCCCCAGCATTTT
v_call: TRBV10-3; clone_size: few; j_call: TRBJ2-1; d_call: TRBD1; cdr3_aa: CAISGEGRGNEQFF; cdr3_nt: TGTGCCATCAGTGGAGAGGGCAGGGGGAATGAGCAGTTCTTC
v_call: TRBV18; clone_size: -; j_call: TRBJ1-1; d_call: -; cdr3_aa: CASSPGEGSTEAFF; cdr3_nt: TGTGCCAGCTCACCAGGCGAGGGAAGCACTGAAGCTTTCTTT
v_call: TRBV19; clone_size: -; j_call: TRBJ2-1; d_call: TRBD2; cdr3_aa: CASSIGGGSYNEQFF; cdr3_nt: TGTGCCAGTAGTATTGGCGGGGGATCTTACAATGAGCAGTTCTTC
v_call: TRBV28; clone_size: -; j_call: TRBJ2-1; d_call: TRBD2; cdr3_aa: CASSLWTSGSGLGSYNEQFF; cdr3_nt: TGTGCCAGCAGTTTGTGGACTAGCGGGAGTGGCTTGGGGTCCTACAATGAGCAGTTCTTC